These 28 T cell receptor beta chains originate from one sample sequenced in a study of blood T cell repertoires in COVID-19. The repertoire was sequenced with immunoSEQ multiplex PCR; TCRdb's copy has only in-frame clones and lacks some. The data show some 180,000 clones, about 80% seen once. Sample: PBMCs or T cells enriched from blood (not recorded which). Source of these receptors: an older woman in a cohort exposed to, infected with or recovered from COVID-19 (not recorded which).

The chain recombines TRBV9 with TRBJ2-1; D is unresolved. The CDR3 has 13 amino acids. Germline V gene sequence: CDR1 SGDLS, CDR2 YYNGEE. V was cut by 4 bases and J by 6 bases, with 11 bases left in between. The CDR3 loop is CASSWADLNEQFF. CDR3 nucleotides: TGTGCCAGCAGCTGGGCAGACCTCAATGAGCAGTTCTTC.

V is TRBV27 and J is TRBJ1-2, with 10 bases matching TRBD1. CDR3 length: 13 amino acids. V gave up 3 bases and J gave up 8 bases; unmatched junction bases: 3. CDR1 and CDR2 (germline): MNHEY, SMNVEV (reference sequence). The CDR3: CASSFRDRGGYTF. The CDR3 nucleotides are TGTGCCAGCAGTTTTAGGGACAGGGGCGGCTACACCTTC.

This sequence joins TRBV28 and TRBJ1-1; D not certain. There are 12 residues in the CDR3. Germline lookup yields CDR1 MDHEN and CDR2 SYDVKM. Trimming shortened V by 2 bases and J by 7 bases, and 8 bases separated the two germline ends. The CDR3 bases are TGTGCCAGCAGTTTAAACGGGAATGAAGCTTTCTTT. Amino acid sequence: CASSLNGNEAFF. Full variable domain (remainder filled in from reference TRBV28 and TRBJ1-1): DVKVTQSSRYLVKRTGEKVFLECVQDMDHENMFWYRQDPGLGLRLIYFSYDVKMKEKGDIPEGYSVSREKKERFSLILESASTNQTSMYLCASSLNGNEAFFGQGTRLTVV.

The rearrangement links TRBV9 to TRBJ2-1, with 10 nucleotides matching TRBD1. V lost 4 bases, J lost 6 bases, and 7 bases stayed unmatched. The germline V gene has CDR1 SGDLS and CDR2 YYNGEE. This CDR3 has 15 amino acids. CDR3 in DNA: TGTGCCAGCAGCTTTACCGGGACAGGGGTCAATGAGCAGTTCTTC. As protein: CASSFTGTGVNEQFF. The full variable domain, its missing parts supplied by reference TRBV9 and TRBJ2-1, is DSGVTQTPKHLITATGQRVTLRCSPRSGDLSVYWYQQSLDQGLQFLIQYYNGEERAKGNILERFSAQQFPDLHSELNLSSLELGDSALYFCASSFTGTGVNEQFFGPGTRLTVL.

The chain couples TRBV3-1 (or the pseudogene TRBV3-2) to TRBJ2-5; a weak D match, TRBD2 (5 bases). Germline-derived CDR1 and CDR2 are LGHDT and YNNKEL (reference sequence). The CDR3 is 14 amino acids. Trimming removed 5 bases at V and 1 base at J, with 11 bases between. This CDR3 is CASSFRGSQETQYF. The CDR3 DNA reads TGTGCCAGCAGCTTTAGAGGGTCCCAAGAGACCCAGTACTTC.

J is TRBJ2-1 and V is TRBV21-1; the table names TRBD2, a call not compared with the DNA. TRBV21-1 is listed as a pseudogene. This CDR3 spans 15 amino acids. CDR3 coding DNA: TGTGCCAGCAGCAAAGGGGAGTTCTGCTACAATGAGCAGTTCTTC. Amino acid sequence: CASSKGEFCYNEQFF.

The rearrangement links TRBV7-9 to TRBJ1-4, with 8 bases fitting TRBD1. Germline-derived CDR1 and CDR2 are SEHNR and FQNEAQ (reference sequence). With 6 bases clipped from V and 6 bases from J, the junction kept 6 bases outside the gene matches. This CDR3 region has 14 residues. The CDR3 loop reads CASSWTGWDEKLFF. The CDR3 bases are TGTGCCAGCAGTTGGACAGGGTGGGATGAAAAACTGTTTTTT.

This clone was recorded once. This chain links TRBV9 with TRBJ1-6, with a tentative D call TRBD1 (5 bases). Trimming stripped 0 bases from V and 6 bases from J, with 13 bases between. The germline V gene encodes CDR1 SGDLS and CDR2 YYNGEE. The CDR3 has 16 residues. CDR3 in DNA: TGTGCCAGCAGCGTAGAAGGAGGGGAAGGTAATTCACCCCTCCACTTT. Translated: CASSVEGGEGNSPLHF.

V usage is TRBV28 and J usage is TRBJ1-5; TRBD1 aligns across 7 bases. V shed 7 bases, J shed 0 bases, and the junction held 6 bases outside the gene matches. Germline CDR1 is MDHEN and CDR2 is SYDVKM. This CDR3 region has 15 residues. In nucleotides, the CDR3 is TGTGCCAGCAATGAGGGACAGCATAGCAATCAGCCCCAGCATTTT. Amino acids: CASNEGQHSNQPQHF.

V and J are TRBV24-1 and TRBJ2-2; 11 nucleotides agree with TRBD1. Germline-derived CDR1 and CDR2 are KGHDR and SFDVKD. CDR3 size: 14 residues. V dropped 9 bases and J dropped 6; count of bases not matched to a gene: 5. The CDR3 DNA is TGTGCCACCCGGGGACAGGGGGATGCCGGGGAGCTGTTTTTT. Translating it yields CATRGQGDAGELFF.

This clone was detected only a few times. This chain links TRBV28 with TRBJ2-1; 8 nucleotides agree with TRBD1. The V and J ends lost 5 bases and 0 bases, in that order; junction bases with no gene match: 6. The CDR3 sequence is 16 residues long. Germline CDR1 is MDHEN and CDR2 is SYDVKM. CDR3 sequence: CASSPPGTGSYNEQFF. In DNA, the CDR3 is TGTGCCAGCAGTCCGCCCGGGACAGGCTCCTACAATGAGCAGTTCTTC.

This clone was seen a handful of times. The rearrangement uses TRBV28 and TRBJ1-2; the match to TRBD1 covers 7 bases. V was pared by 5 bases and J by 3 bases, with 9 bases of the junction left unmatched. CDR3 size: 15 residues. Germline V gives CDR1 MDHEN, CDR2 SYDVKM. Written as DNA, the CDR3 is TGTGCCAGCAGTCCCGGAGGGGGCCCTTACTATGGCTACACCTTC. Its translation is CASSPGGGPYYGYTF.

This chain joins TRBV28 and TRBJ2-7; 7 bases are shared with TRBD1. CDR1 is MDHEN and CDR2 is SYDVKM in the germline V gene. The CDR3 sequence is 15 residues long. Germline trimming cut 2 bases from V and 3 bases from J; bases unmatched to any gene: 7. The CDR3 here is CASSLITTGHYEQYF. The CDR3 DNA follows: TGTGCCAGCAGTTTAATTACGACAGGGCACTACGAGCAGTACTTC. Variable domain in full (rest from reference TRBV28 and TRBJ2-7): DVKVTQSSRYLVKRTGEKVFLECVQDMDHENMFWYRQDPGLGLRLIYFSYDVKMKEKGDIPEGYSVSREKKERFSLILESASTNQTSMYLCASSLITTGHYEQYFGPGTRLTVT.

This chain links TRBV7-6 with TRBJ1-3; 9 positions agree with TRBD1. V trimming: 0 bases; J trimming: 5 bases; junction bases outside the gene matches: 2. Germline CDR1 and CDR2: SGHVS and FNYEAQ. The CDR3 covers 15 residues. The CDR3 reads CASSLAGQGRNTIYF. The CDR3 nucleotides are TGTGCCAGCAGCTTAGCCGGACAGGGGCGAAACACCATATATTTT.

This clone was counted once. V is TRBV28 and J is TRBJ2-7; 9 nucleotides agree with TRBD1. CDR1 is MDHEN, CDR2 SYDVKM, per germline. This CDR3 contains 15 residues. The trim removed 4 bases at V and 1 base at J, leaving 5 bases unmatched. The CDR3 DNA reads TGTGCCAGCAGTTCTCCGGGACAGGGATCCTACGAGCAGTACTTC. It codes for CASSSPGQGSYEQYF.

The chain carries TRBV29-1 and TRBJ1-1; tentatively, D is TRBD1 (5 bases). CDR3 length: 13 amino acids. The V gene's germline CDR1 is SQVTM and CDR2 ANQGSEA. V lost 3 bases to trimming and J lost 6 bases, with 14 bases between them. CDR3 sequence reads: CSVEEAGGAEAFF. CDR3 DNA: TGCAGCGTTGAGGAGGCGGGGGGGGCTGAAGCTTTCTTT.

In DNA, the CDR3 is TGTGCCAGCAGTCGAGTGGGACAGGGTCTCTACGAGCAGTACTTC. Translated, it gives CASSRVGQGLYEQYF. The chain combines TRBV2 with TRBJ2-7; 9 bases align to TRBD1. CDR1 and CDR2 (germline): SNHLY, FYNNEI. The CDR3 runs 15 residues. The junction had 8 bases not matched to a gene; V was cut back by 5 bases and J by 3 bases.

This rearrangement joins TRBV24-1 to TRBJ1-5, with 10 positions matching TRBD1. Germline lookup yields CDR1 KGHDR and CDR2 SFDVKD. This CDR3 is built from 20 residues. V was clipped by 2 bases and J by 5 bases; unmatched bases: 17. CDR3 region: CATSDSRQGAFKSTDQPQHF. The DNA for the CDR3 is TGTGCCACCAGTGATTCCAGACAGGGGGCGTTTAAAAGTACAGATCAGCCCCAGCATTTT.

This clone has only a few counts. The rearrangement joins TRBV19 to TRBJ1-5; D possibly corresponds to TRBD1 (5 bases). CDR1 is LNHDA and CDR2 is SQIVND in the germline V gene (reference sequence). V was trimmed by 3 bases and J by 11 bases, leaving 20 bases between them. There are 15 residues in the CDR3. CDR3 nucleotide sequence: TGTGCCAGTAGTATGGACATCATCCCGGGGAGGACCCAGCATTTT. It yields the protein CASSMDIIPGRTQHF.

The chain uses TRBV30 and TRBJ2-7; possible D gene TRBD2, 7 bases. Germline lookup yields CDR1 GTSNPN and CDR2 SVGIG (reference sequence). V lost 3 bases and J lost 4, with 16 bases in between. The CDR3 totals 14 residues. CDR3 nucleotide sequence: TGTGCCTGGAGGCCCCGGGGGGCGGGATACGAGCAGTACTTC. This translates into CAWRPRGAGYEQYF.

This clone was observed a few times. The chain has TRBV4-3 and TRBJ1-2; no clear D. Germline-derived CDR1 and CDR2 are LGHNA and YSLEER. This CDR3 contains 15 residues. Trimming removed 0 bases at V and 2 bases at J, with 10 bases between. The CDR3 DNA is TGCGCCAGCAGCCAAGATCAATGGGCAAACTATGGCTACACCTTC. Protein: CASSQDQWANYGYTF.

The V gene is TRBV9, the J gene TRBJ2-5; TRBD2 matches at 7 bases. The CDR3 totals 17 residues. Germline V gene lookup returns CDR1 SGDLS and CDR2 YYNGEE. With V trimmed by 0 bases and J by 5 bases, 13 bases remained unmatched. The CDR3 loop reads CASSVVWAGEVRETQYF. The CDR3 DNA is TGTGCCAGCAGCGTAGTTTGGGCGGGAGAAGTAAGGGAGACCCAGTACTTC.

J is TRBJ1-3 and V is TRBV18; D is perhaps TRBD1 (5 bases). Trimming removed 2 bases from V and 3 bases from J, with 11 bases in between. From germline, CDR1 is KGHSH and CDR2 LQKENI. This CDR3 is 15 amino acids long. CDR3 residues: CASSPAGFFGNTIYF. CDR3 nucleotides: TGTGCCAGCTCACCAGCAGGGTTTTTTGGAAACACCATATATTTT.

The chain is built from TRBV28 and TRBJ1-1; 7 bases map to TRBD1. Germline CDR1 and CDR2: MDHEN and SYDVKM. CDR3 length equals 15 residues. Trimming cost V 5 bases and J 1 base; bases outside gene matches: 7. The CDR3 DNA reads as TGTGCCAGCAGTAGACACGGGACAGCGAACACTGAAGCTTTCTTT. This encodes CASSRHGTANTEAFF.

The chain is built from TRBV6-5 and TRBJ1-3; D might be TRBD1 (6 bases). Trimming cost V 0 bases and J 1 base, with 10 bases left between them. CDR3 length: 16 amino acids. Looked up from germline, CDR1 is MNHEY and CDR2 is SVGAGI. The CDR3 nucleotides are TGTGCCAGCAGTTACTCGGGGGGGCAATCTGGAAACACCATATATTTT. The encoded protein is CASSYSGGQSGNTIYF.

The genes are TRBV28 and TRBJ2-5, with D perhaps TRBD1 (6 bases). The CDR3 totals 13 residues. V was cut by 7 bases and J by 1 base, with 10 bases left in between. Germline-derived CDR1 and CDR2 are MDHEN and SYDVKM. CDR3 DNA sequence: TGTGCCAGCACTCAGGACAGCCAAGAGACCCAGTACTTC. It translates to CASTQDSQETQYF.

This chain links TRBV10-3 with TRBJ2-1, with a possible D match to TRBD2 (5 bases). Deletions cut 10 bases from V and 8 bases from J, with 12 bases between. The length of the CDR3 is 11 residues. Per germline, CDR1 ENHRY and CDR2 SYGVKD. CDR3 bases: TGTGCCAGCTCGACTATCGATGAGCAGTTCTTC. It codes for CASSTIDEQFF.

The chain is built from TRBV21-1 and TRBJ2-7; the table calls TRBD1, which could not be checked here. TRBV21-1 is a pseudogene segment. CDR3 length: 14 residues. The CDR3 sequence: CASSAAGKSYEQYF. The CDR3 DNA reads TGTGCCAGCAGCGCGGCAGGGAAATCCTACGAGCAGTACTTC.